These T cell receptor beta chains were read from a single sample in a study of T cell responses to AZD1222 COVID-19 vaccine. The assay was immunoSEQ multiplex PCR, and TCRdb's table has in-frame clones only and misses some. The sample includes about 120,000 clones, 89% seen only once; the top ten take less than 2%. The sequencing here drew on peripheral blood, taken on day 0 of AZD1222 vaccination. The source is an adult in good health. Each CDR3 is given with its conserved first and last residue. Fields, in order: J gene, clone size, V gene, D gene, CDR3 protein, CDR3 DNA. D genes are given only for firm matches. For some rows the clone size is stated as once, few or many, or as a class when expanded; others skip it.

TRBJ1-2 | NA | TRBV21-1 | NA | CASSKLLGAVPLVGYTF | TGTGCCAGCAGCAAACTTCTGGGGGCGGTCCCCCTAGTAGGCTACACCTTC
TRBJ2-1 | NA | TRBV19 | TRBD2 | CASSVITTSGSICNEQFF | TGTGCCAGTAGTGTGATAACGACTAGCGGGAGTATTTGCAATGAGCAGTTCTTC
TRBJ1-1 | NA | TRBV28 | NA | CASSSLLGVVPQNTEAFF | TGTGCCAGCAGCTCCCTCTTGGGGGTGGTACCACAGAACACTGAAGCTTTCTTT
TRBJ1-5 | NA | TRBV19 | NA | CASSTQGKQPQHF | TGTGCCAGTAGTACGCAGGGCAAGCAGCCCCAGCATTTT
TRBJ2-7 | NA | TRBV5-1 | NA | CASSLKVRASYEQYF | TGCGCCAGCAGCTTGAAGGTCAGGGCCTCCTACGAGCAGTACTTC
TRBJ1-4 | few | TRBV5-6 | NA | CASSKRQGNEKLFF | TGTGCCAGCAGCAAGCGGCAGGGGAATGAAAAACTGTTTTTT
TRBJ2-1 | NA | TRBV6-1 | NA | CASSEGWGLGNEQFF | TGTGCCAGCAGTGAAGGTTGGGGCCTAGGGAATGAGCAGTTCTTC
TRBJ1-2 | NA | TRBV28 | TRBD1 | CASMDRGITRGYTF | TGTGCCAGCATGGACAGGGGGATAACTAGGGGCTACACCTTC
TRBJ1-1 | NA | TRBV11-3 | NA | CASSQQRLKATEAFF | TGTGCCAGCAGCCAACAGAGGTTAAAGGCGACTGAAGCTTTCTTT
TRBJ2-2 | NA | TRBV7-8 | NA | CASSPPPGWGFGELFF | TGTGCCAGCAGTCCCCCTCCGGGATGGGGGTTCGGGGAGCTGTTTTTT
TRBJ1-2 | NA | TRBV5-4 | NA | CASSLSRRGKSYGYTF | TGTGCCAGCAGCTTGAGTCGGCGGGGGAAGAGTTATGGCTACACCTTC
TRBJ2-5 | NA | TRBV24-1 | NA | CATSDAGLRETQYF | TGTGCCACCAGTGATGCAGGATTACGGGAGACCCAGTACTTC
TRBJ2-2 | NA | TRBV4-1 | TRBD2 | CASSHGTSGTGELFF | TGCGCCAGCAGCCACGGGACTAGTGGTACCGGGGAGCTGTTTTTT
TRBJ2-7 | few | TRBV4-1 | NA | CASSQVLSSGGSYEQYF | TGCGCCAGCAGCCAAGTATTATCAAGCGGAGGTTCCTACGAGCAGTACTTC
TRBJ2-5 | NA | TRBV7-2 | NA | CASSLVWFNSQETQYF | TGTGCCAGCAGCTTAGTTTGGTTTAACAGCCAAGAGACCCAGTACTTC
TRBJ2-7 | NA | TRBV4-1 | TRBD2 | CASSQRTSGRDEQYF | TGCGCCAGCAGCCAACGGACTAGCGGGAGGGACGAGCAGTACTTC
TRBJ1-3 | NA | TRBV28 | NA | CASSLFGWVTGNTIYF | TGTGCCAGCAGTTTATTCGGCTGGGTTACTGGAAACACCATATATTTT
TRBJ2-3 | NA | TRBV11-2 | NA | CASSPRGKVVSTDTQYF | TGTGCCAGCAGCCCAAGGGGGAAAGTTGTTAGCACAGATACGCAGTATTTT
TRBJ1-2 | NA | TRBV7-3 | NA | CASSPLGTSYGYTF | TGTGCCAGCAGCCCCTTGGGGACCTCCTATGGCTACACCTTC
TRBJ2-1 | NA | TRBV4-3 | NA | CASSQDSSYNEQFF | TGCGCCAGCAGCCAAGATAGTTCTTACAATGAGCAGTTCTTC